This T cell receptor (beta chain) was identified in a study of cytomegalovirus exposure and HLA in healthy donors. Findings of the study overall: Researchers reported in a later analysis that a missense DCLRE1C variant was tied to TCR beta V- and J-gene trimming. In a later analysis, several top co-occurrence clusters appeared linked to parvovirus B19, influenza, CMV and Epstein-Barr virus. A highly shared variant cluster was judged a likely technical artifact.

The germline V gene encodes CDR1 MDHEN and CDR2 SYDVKM. The CDR3 totals 13 residues. Trimming took 8 bases from V and 0 from J, leaving 8 bases between them. Primers: 60 Vbeta forward and 13 Jbeta reverse. In the original analysis: A later analysis tallied 87 million or so unique TCR beta chains, around 11 million of them shared. Sequencing used immunoSEQ multiplex PCR; TCRdb keeps in-frame clones, though not all of them. D and trimming were read from the DNA, whereas the V and J calls and clone size are those reported in that table. The data contain about 100,000 clones, 65% to 80% of them seen just once; the ten biggest clones take up 1.5% to 2%. In its sample, this clone was seen a few times. As yet, its antigen is unknown.

This TCR derives from a woman aged 40-49 years in good health and CMV-seronegative. The sample comprised PBMCs. The chain has TRBV28 and TRBJ2-4, with a weak D call TRBD2 (6 bases). CDR3 region: CASDGGAKNIQYF. CDR3 coding DNA: TGTGCCAGCGACGGGGGAGCCAAAAACATTCAGTACTTC.